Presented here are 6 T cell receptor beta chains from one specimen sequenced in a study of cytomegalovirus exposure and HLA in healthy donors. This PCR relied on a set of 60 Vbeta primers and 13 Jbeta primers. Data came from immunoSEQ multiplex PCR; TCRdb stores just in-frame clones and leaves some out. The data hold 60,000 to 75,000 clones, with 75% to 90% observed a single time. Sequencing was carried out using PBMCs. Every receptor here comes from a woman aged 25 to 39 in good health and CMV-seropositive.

This CDR3 reads CASSLGSLRGATDTQYF. The DNA for the CDR3 is TGTGCCAGCAGCTTGGGCAGCTTGCGGGGGGCCACAGATACGCAGTATTTT. The chain uses TRBV5-4 and TRBJ2-3; 8 nucleotides agree with TRBD2. J gave up 2 bases and V 0 bases, and 8 bases lay outside the gene matches. CDR1 SGHNT and CDR2 YYREEE come from the germline V gene (reference sequence). This CDR3 has 17 residues.

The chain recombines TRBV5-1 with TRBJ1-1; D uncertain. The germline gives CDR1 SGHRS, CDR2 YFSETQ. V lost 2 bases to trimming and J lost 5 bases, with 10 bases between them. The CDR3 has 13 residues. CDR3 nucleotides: TGCGCCAGCAGCTTTGGCCTGGTGACTGAAGCTTTCTTT. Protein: CASSFGLVTEAFF.

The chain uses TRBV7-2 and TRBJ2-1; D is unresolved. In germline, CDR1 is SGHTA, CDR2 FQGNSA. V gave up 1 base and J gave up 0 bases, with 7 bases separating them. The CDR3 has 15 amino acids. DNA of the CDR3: TGTGCCAGCAGCTTAGGGGCCAGCTCCTACAATGAGCAGTTCTTC. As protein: CASSLGASSYNEQFF.

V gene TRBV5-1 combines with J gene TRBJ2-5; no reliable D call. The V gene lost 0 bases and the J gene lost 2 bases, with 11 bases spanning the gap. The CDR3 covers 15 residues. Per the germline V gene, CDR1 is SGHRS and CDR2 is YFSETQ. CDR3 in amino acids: CASSLDVTVQETQYF. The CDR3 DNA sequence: TGCGCCAGCAGCTTGGATGTAACAGTACAAGAGACCCAGTACTTC.

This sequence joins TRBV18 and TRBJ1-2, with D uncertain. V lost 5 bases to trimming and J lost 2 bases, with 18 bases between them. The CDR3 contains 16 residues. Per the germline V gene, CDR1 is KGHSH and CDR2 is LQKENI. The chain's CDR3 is CASSSEERAANYGYTF. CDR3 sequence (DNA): TGTGCCAGCTCATCGGAGGAAAGGGCGGCAAACTATGGCTACACCTTC.

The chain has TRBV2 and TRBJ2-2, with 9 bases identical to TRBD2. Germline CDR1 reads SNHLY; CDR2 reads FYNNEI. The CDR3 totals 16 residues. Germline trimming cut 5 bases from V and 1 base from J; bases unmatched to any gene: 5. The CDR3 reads CASSSQTSGNTGELFF. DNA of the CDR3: TGTGCCAGCAGTAGCCAGACTAGCGGGAACACCGGGGAGCTGTTTTTT.